These T cell receptor beta chains were read from a single sample in a study of post-analysis software for immune sequencing data. TCRdb independently ran MiXCR on the PCR reads; one entry per CDR3 protein. The sample has 380,000 or so distinct CDR3 sequences; less than 40% are singletons. Specimen: blood. The receptors were sampled from a girl aged 5-17 years with multiple sclerosis. Each CDR3 is given with its conserved first and last residue. Each record gives: clone size, D gene, J gene, V gene, CDR3 DNA, CDR3 protein. A D gene is named only where the DNA matches it firmly. Not every row has a clone size; where given, it reads once, few, many or a size class.

NA	NA	TRBJ1-5	TRBV4-1	TGCGCCAGCAGCCAAGAAGCCCTGCTTAATCAGCCCCAGCATTTT	CASSQEALLNQPQHF
NA	TRBD1	TRBJ2-1	TRBV14	TGTGCCAGCAGCCCATTAGACAGGGCAATTACCTACAATGAGCAGTTCTTC	CASSPLDRAITYNEQFF
few	NA	TRBJ1-6	TRBV7-2	TGTGCCAGCAGCCCGAGTTTTGGGGGGGATAATTCACCCCTCCACTTT	CASSPSFGGDNSPLHF
NA	TRBD2	TRBJ2-1	TRBV6-5	TGTGCCAGCAGTTTGACTAGCGGGCTTTTCAATGAGCAGTTCTTC	CASSLTSGLFNEQFF
NA	NA	TRBJ2-2	TRBV9	TGTGCCAGCAGCGTAGTTGTCACCGGGGAGCTGTTTTTT	CASSVVVTGELFF
few	NA	TRBJ1-1	TRBV4-3	TGCGCCAGCAGCCAAGCACCAGGTCCGGTGAACACTGAAGCTTTCTTT	CASSQAPGPVNTEAFF
few	TRBD1	TRBJ2-1	TRBV15	TGTGCCACCAGCGAAGGAAGGGGGCCCTACAATGAGCAGTTCTTC	CATSEGRGPYNEQFF
NA	NA	TRBJ1-1	TRBV6-5	TGTGCCAGCAGCCCCTCGGATAACAAAGCTTTCTTT	CASSPSDNKAFF
NA	TRBD1	TRBJ2-1	TRBV6-2/TRBV6-3	TGTGCCAGCAGAAGGGGACAGTCTAGCTCCTACAATGAGCAGTTCTTC	CASRRGQSSSYNEQFF
NA	NA	TRBJ2-2	TRBV29-1	TGCAGCGCACCCTTTCAGGGTGGCACCGGGGAGCTGTTTTTT	CSAPFQGGTGELFF
NA	TRBD1	TRBJ2-4	TRBV29-1	TGCAGCGTTGAAAACAGGGGCGGAAACATTCAGTACTTC	CSVENRGGNIQYF
NA	TRBD1	TRBJ2-7	TRBV29-1	TGCAGCGTTGAGGGGACAGGGCAAACCTCCTACGAGCAGTACTTC	CSVEGTGQTSYEQYF
NA	NA	TRBJ1-1	TRBV18	TGTGCCAGCTCCCTGAACATGGCGAACACTGAAGCTTTCTTT	CASSLNMANTEAFF
few	TRBD1	TRBJ1-1	TRBV29-1	TGCAGCGGTGACAGGGGTACTGAAGCTTTCTTT	CSGDRGTEAFF
NA	TRBD2	TRBJ2-1	TRBV6-1	TGTGCCAGCAGACTACTAGCGGGGGGGCCCTACAATGAGCAGTTCTTC	CASRLLAGGPYNEQFF
NA	TRBD1	TRBJ2-2	TRBV7-2	TGTGCCAGCAGCTTCCAACCGGGTCGGACAGGTCTCGCCGGGGAGCTGTTTTTT	CASSFQPGRTGLAGELFF
NA	NA	TRBJ2-7	TRBV12-3/TRBV12-4	TGTGCCAGCAGTTTGTTGATATACAGGGAGCAGTACTTC	CASSLLIYREQYF
NA	NA	TRBJ1-2	TRBV6-2/TRBV6-3	TGTGCCAGCAGCTCCTGGTCCGCTAACTATGACTACACCTTC	CASSSWSANYDYTF
NA	NA	TRBJ1-4	TRBV5-6	TGTGCCAGCAGCTTCAGGGGATTATCTAATGAAAAACTGTTTTTT	CASSFRGLSNEKLFF
many	NA	TRBJ2-1	TRBV11-3	TGTGCCAGCAGTCTAGAACCCAGCTCCTACAATGAGCAGTTCTTC	CASSLEPSSYNEQFF
few	TRBD2	TRBJ2-3	TRBV28	TGTGCCAGCAGCTCACTAGCGGGGGGGCGTGACACAGATACGCAGTATTTT	CASSSLAGGRDTDTQYF
many	NA	TRBJ2-5	TRBV7-6	TGTGCCAGCAGCTTAGCGTCAGCCTACGGGGCCCTAGAGACCCAGTACTTC	CASSLASAYGALETQYF
few	TRBD2	TRBJ2-7	TRBV27	TGTGCCAGCAGTTGGGGGGCTAGCGGGGGGTACGAGCAGTACTTC	CASSWGASGGYEQYF
NA	NA	TRBJ2-7	TRBV5-1	TGCGCCAGCAGCTTGGCGATTAGCGCCTACGAGCAGTACTTC	CASSLAISAYEQYF
NA	NA	TRBJ2-1	TRBV29-1	TGCAGCGGTAAGACAGGGAGGGTTGAGCATCAGTTCTTC	CSGKTGRVEHQFF
few	TRBD2	TRBJ2-5	TRBV10-3	TGTGCCATCAGTGAAACGGCGGGGGAGGGGGAGACCCAGTACTTC	CAISETAGEGETQYF
many	NA	TRBJ2-5	TRBV9	TGTGCCAGCAGCCGAAACCCCGGACAGGCGGCGGGGGAGACCCAGTACTTC	CASSRNPGQAAGETQYF
many	NA	TRBJ2-3	TRBV3-1	TGCGCCAGCAGCCAAGACCGGGGAGATACGCAGTATTTT	CASSQDRGDTQYF
NA	NA	TRBJ2-2	TRBV7-6	TGTGCCAGCAGCTTAGAGGGGGACGCCGGGGAGCTGTTTTTT	CASSLEGDAGELFF
few	NA	TRBJ1-2	TRBV6-5	TGTGCCAGCAGAGCCCCAGGGGCATCGATCCGAAACACCTTC	CASRAPGASIRNTF